A selection of T cell receptor beta chains follows, all from one sample in a study of CD8 T cells in ankylosing spondylitis. TCRdb itself ran the 5' RACE reads through MiXCR, one entry per CDR3 protein. The sample carries fewer than 400,000 distinct CDR3 sequences, 8% recorded once. Source material: blood, either unsorted or a sorted T cell fraction (not recorded which). These receptor sequences come from a male donor with ankylosing spondylitis. Each CDR3 is given with its conserved first and last residue. Each record gives: V gene, J gene, clone size, D gene, CDR3 protein, CDR3 DNA. A D gene is named only where the DNA matches it firmly. Not all rows give a size; the values are once, few, many and, for expanded clones, a class.

V gene: TRBV5-6; J gene: TRBJ2-1; clone size: few; D gene: .; CDR3 protein: CASSRPQGNEQFF; CDR3 DNA: TGTGCCAGCAGCCGTCCCCAGGGGAATGAGCAGTTCTTC
V gene: TRBV12-3/TRBV12-4; J gene: TRBJ2-1; clone size: .; D gene: .; CDR3 protein: CASKPSLYGEQFF; CDR3 DNA: TGTGCCAGCAAACCTAGCCTGTACGGTGAGCAGTTCTTC
V gene: TRBV6-1; J gene: TRBJ1-6; clone size: few; D gene: TRBD1; CDR3 protein: CASGGLGTGAHSPLHF; CDR3 DNA: TGTGCCAGCGGCGGTCTTGGGACAGGGGCACATTCACCCCTCCACTTT
V gene: TRBV7-9; J gene: TRBJ2-7; clone size: few; D gene: .; CDR3 protein: CASTPTGRSYEQYF; CDR3 DNA: TGTGCCAGCACCCCGACAGGACGCTCCTACGAGCAGTACTTC
V gene: TRBV20-1; J gene: TRBJ2-5; clone size: many; D gene: .; CDR3 protein: CSARTGGETQYF; CDR3 DNA: TGCAGTGCGAGAACAGGCGGTGAGACCCAGTACTTC
V gene: TRBV27; J gene: TRBJ2-1; clone size: few; D gene: .; CDR3 protein: CASSPQAGSSYNEQFF; CDR3 DNA: TGTGCCAGCAGTCCACAAGCGGGTAGCTCCTACAATGAGCAGTTCTTC
V gene: TRBV27; J gene: TRBJ2-3; clone size: many; D gene: .; CDR3 protein: CASTPGASTDTQYF; CDR3 DNA: TGTGCCAGCACCCCCGGGGCTAGCACAGATACGCAGTATTTT
V gene: TRBV11-3; J gene: TRBJ2-2; clone size: .; D gene: .; CDR3 protein: CASSSRLREYGELFF; CDR3 DNA: TGTGCCAGCAGCTCCCGACTAAGGGAATACGGGGAGCTGTTTTTT
V gene: TRBV5-5; J gene: TRBJ2-7; clone size: once; D gene: TRBD2; CDR3 protein: CASTPGGGTYEQYF; CDR3 DNA: TGTGCCAGCACCCCGGGGGGGGGAACCTACGAGCAGTACTTC
V gene: TRBV6-5; J gene: TRBJ1-2; clone size: many; D gene: TRBD1; CDR3 protein: CASSYEGALLYGYTF; CDR3 DNA: TGTGCCAGCAGTTACGAGGGGGCGCTTCTCTATGGCTACACCTTC
V gene: TRBV11-2; J gene: TRBJ2-3; clone size: .; D gene: .; CDR3 protein: CASSSIPQGDTQYF; CDR3 DNA: TGTGCCAGCAGCTCCATTCCGCAGGGGGATACGCAGTATTTT
V gene: TRBV7-2; J gene: TRBJ2-1; clone size: many; D gene: TRBD2; CDR3 protein: CASSPGLVSSDEQFF; CDR3 DNA: TGTGCCAGCAGCCCGGGACTAGTGAGTTCTGATGAGCAGTTCTTC
V gene: TRBV20-1; J gene: TRBJ2-1; clone size: .; D gene: TRBD2; CDR3 protein: CSAETSGSYNEQFF; CDR3 DNA: TGCAGTGCCGAGACTAGCGGGTCGTACAATGAGCAGTTCTTC
V gene: TRBV14; J gene: TRBJ1-5; clone size: many; D gene: TRBD1; CDR3 protein: CATSQGSGQPQHF; CDR3 DNA: TGTGCCACTTCACAGGGGTCAGGACAGCCCCAGCATTTT
V gene: TRBV18; J gene: TRBJ2-5; clone size: .; D gene: .; CDR3 protein: CASSPPSGRTNGQETQYF; CDR3 DNA: TGTGCCAGCTCACCACCGTCGGGCAGGACGAACGGTCAAGAGACCCAGTACTTC
V gene: TRBV5-1; J gene: TRBJ2-2; clone size: few; D gene: .; CDR3 protein: CASSLRWARTGELFF; CDR3 DNA: TGCGCCAGCAGCCTTCGATGGGCCAGGACCGGGGAGCTGTTTTTT
V gene: TRBV7-8; J gene: TRBJ2-1; clone size: many; D gene: TRBD1; CDR3 protein: CASSRGTGDLRARNEQFF; CDR3 DNA: TGTGCCAGCAGCAGAGGGACAGGGGATTTGAGGGCTAGGAATGAGCAGTTCTTC
V gene: TRBV27; J gene: TRBJ1-1; clone size: .; D gene: .; CDR3 protein: CASSLGGARTEAFF; CDR3 DNA: TGTGCCAGCAGTTTAGGTGGGGCGCGTACTGAAGCTTTCTTT
V gene: TRBV19; J gene: TRBJ1-5; clone size: few; D gene: .; CDR3 protein: CASSLREGRNQPQHF; CDR3 DNA: TGTGCCAGTAGTCTTCGAGAGGGAAGGAATCAGCCCCAGCATTTT
V gene: TRBV7-3; J gene: TRBJ2-2; clone size: .; D gene: TRBD2; CDR3 protein: CASSSIAGSNTGELFF; CDR3 DNA: TGTGCCAGCAGCTCGATAGCGGGCTCGAACACCGGGGAGCTGTTTTTT
V gene: TRBV2; J gene: TRBJ1-5; clone size: few; D gene: .; CDR3 protein: CASRTGYGNQPQHF; CDR3 DNA: TGTGCCAGCCGAACGGGATACGGCAATCAGCCCCAGCATTTT
V gene: TRBV7-9; J gene: TRBJ2-1; clone size: .; D gene: .; CDR3 protein: CASSLGNGRVYNEQFF; CDR3 DNA: TGTGCCAGCAGCTTAGGAAACGGGAGAGTATACAATGAGCAGTTCTTC
V gene: TRBV3-1; J gene: TRBJ2-7; clone size: .; D gene: .; CDR3 protein: CASSQVGGQRRAYEQYF; CDR3 DNA: TGTGCCAGCAGCCAAGTTGGCGGGCAACGAAGAGCCTACGAGCAGTACTTC
V gene: TRBV7-3; J gene: TRBJ2-1; clone size: few; D gene: .; CDR3 protein: CASSLTRPRGYNEQFF; CDR3 DNA: TGTGCCAGCAGCTTAACTAGACCTAGGGGTTACAATGAGCAGTTCTTC